This T cell receptor (beta chain) stems from a study of CD8+ T cells in alopecia areata. Background on the study: Treated individuals took tofacitinib by mouth, 5 to 10 mg twice daily. Tofacitinib lasted 6 to 18 months, then 6 months off drug. Study-level results: Mice showed TCR sharing more clearly than patients did, possibly owing to HLA.

V shed 4 bases and J shed 1 base, with 10 bases lying between them. The CDR3 spans 14 residues. The table lists this clone with a few counts. Its antigen remains unknown. Specified treatment: oral pan-JAK inhibitor, 5-10 mg twice daily. Researchers picked out CD4+ and CD8+ T cells from PBMCs by sorting. Extracted RNA was reverse transcribed into cDNA, the sequencing template. The repertoire was sequenced with immunoSEQ multiplex PCR; TCRdb's copy has only in-frame clones and lacks some. The data hold around 110,000 clones, with about 59% observed a single time. The receptor was derived from a human donor with alopecia areata. Sequencing was performed on CD8+ T cells sorted from blood, taken at week 24, from a patient treated with tofacitinib. J is TRBJ1-1 and V is TRBV23-1; D perhaps matches TRBD1 (6 bases). TRBV23-1 is known as an ORF, though its function is uncertain. CDR3 DNA: TGCGCCAGCAGTCTATTACAGGGGAACACTGAAGCTTTCTTT. Translated, it gives CASSLLQGNTEAFF.